One sample yielded the 28 T cell receptor beta chains listed below, sequenced in a study of spatial heterogeneity in lung cancer. Overall study results and limits: Tumors with more nonsynonymous mutations had more expanded intratumoral alpha and beta TCRs.

Which antigens these TCRs recognize remains unknown. The time point denotes: sample taken at primary tumor resection. MiXCR, run by TCRdb on the 5' RACE reads, gives a single entry per CDR3 protein. The data hold about 2,200 distinct CDR3 sequences, with about a tenth observed a single time. The source material was lung tumor tissue, sampled at surgery. The receptors were sampled from a female donor with early-stage non-small cell lung cancer.

This clonotype qualifies as medium-sized. The gene calls are TRBV30 and TRBJ2-6; D might be TRBD1 (6 bases). This CDR3 region has 14 residues. The ends were cut back, 4 bases at V and 3 bases at J, with 10 bases in the middle. CDR1 GTSNPN and CDR2 SVGIG come from the germline V gene (reference sequence). This CDR3 reads CAWTTGFGANVLTF. Written as DNA, the CDR3 is TGTGCCTGGACCACAGGGTTTGGGGCCAACGTCCTGACTTTC.

By frequency in the sample, this clonotype is medium-sized. The rearrangement joins TRBV10-3 to TRBJ2-3, with D perhaps matching TRBD1 (5 bases). The V and J ends lost 11 bases and 6 bases respectively, with 15 bases between them. Germline V gene sequence: CDR1 ENHRY, CDR2 SYGVKD. This CDR3 comprises 12 residues. The CDR3 reads CAARAEKDTQYF. CDR3 DNA: TGTGCCGCCAGGGCGGAGAAGGATACGCAGTATTTT.

By sample share, this clonotype is medium-sized (0.01 to 0.1%). J is TRBJ1-1 and V is TRBV6-2 or TRBV6-3; D ambiguous. The CDR3 length is 19 residues. Trimming took off 2 bases at V and 0 bases at J, with 22 bases between the two ends. Per the germline V gene, CDR1 is MNHEY and CDR2 is SVGEGT. The CDR3 DNA reads TGTGCCAGCAGTTACGGAGTGGGCCGCCGGTTTAGTGTGAACACTGAAGCTTTCTTT. The encoded protein is CASSYGVGRRFSVNTEAFF.

Ten or more counts support this clonotype. The chain links TRBV7-2 to TRBJ2-1; TRBD1 matches 9 bases. The CDR3 is 14 amino acids. CDR1 and CDR2 from the germline V gene are SGHTA and FQGNSA. The V and J ends lost 5 bases and 14 bases, in that order; junction bases with no gene match: 13. In DNA, the CDR3 is TGTGCCAGCAGCACCGACAGGGGGAGGGCGAGGGAGTTCTTC. Translated, it gives CASSTDRGRAREFF.

By sample fraction, this clonotype is medium-sized (0.01 to 0.1%). The chain has TRBV20-1 and TRBJ1-1; unclear D gene. The CDR3 runs 11 residues. Trimming removed 7 bases from V and 2 bases from J, with 8 bases in between. CDR1 and CDR2 from the germline V gene are DFQATT and SNEGSKA (reference sequence). CDR3 region: CSGDLNTEAFF. CDR3 bases: TGCAGTGGCGACCTTAACACTGAAGCTTTCTTT.

This clonotype was seen a handful of times. V and J are TRBV20-1 and TRBJ1-5; D is ambiguous. The CDR3 contains 12 residues. V lost 3 bases to trimming and J lost 4 bases, with 7 bases between them. CDR1 and CDR2 (germline): DFQATT, SNEGSKA (reference sequence). CDR3 region: CSASQANQPQHF. CDR3 DNA: TGCAGTGCTAGCCAGGCAAATCAGCCCCAGCATTTT.

The chain combines TRBV28 with TRBJ1-1; D unresolved. CDR3 length equals 12 residues. The V end lost 7 bases, the J end lost 5 bases, and 11 bases lay between the germline ends. CDR1 is MDHEN and CDR2 is SYDVKM in the germline V gene. The CDR3 sequence: CASTLPGTEAFF. The CDR3 DNA follows: TGTGCCAGCACTCTCCCTGGGACTGAAGCTTTCTTT.

This clonotype was seen many times. The J gene is TRBJ1-2, the V gene TRBV7-9, with D hard to call. Germline V gene lookup returns CDR1 SEHNR and CDR2 FQNEAQ (reference sequence). The CDR3 is 14 residues long. V lost 1 base and J 0 bases, leaving 6 bases between the germline ends. CDR3 nucleotide sequence: TGTGCCAGCAGCTTAGGAACCTCTAACTATGGCTACACCTTC. Its protein is CASSLGTSNYGYTF.

By its share, this clonotype is medium-sized. The chain carries TRBV4-1 and TRBJ1-4, with 7 bases matching TRBD1. Germline V CDR1 and CDR2: MGHRA, YSYEKL. The CDR3 covers 14 residues. The V segment lost 0 bases and the J segment 15 bases; nucleotides outside the gene matches: 10. The CDR3 DNA reads as TGCGCCAGCAGCCAAGATATGGGGAGACAGGGCTTGTTTTTT. It encodes CASSQDMGRQGLFF.

By proportion, this clonotype is medium-sized (0.01 to 0.1%). Here the CDR3 reads CASSLASGTLGDTQYF. The CDR3 nucleotides read TGTGCCAGCAGCTTAGCGTCGGGGACGTTGGGAGATACGCAGTATTTT. The rearrangement links TRBV7-9 to TRBJ2-3, with D perhaps matching TRBD1 or TRBD2 (5 bases each). CDR1 is SEHNR and CDR2 is FQNEAQ in the germline V gene (reference sequence). This CDR3 contains 16 residues. Trimming took off 0 bases at V and 5 bases at J, with 15 bases between the two ends.

This clonotype has just a few counts. The V call is TRBV4-3, the J call TRBJ2-2, with D perhaps matching TRBD1 or TRBD2 (5 bases each). V was clipped by 1 base and J by 6 bases, with 12 bases between them. CDR3 size: 15 residues. In germline, CDR1 is LGHNA, CDR2 YSLEER. The CDR3: CASSQVYWDPGELFF. CDR3 DNA sequence: TGCGCCAGCAGCCAAGTTTACTGGGACCCCGGGGAGCTGTTTTTT.

This clonotype ranks as medium-sized. The gene calls are TRBV19 and TRBJ2-3, with a weak D call TRBD1 (5 bases). The germline gives CDR1 LNHDA, CDR2 SQIVND (reference sequence). The CDR3 totals 13 residues. The V end was cut by 6 bases, the J end by 1 base, with 8 bases between. The CDR3 DNA follows: TGTGCCAGTAGCCTAGGGGGCACAGATACGCAGTATTTT. It is translated as CASSLGGTDTQYF.

By its share, this clonotype is medium-sized. The rearrangement links TRBV20-1 to TRBJ1-1, with D possibly being TRBD1 (5 bases). In germline, CDR1 is DFQATT, CDR2 SNEGSKA (reference sequence). The V end lost 3 bases, the J end lost 4 bases, and 18 bases lay between the germline ends. CDR3 length: 15 residues. This CDR3 is CSARPNSGGSTEAFF. DNA of the CDR3: TGCAGTGCTAGGCCCAATTCCGGGGGGAGCACTGAAGCTTTCTTT.

Judged by abundance, this clonotype is large. The rearrangement links TRBV7-2 to TRBJ1-5, with a tentative D call TRBD1 (5 bases). Trimming removed 0 bases at V and 7 bases at J, with 7 bases between. This CDR3 spans 13 amino acids. CDR1 is SGHTA and CDR2 is FQGNSA in the germline V gene. The CDR3 nucleotides are TGTGCCAGCAGCTTAGCGAGGGGACAGCCCCAGCATTTT. It translates to CASSLARGQPQHF.

This clonotype is judged medium-sized. V and J are TRBV20-1 and TRBJ2-6; 8 nucleotides agree with TRBD2. J lost 0 bases, V lost 3 bases, and 7 bases had no gene match. Germline CDR1 is DFQATT and CDR2 is SNEGSKA (reference sequence). The CDR3 extends over 17 amino acids. CDR3 bases: TGCAGTGCTAGTGGAGGACTAGCCAGCTCTGGGGCCAACGTCCTGACTTTC. It encodes CSASGGLASSGANVLTF.

By proportion, this clonotype is large. J is TRBJ2-1 and V is TRBV20-1, with unresolved D. V shed 4 bases and J shed 7 bases, with 11 bases lying between them. Germline V CDR1 and CDR2: DFQATT, SNEGSKA (reference sequence). The CDR3 runs 12 residues. The CDR3 sequence is CSAKPIPNEQFF. The CDR3 DNA reads as TGCAGTGCTAAACCAATTCCGAATGAGCAGTTCTTC.

Within the sample, this clonotype is medium-sized. The chain employs TRBV6-5 and TRBJ1-4; possible D gene TRBD1, 6 bases. The CDR3 loop spans 14 amino acids. V was trimmed by 5 bases and J by 3 bases, leaving 10 bases between them. Per germline, CDR1 MNHEY and CDR2 SVGAGI. CDR3 region: CASSRTVSNEKLFF. The CDR3 DNA is TGTGCCAGCAGTCGGACAGTCTCTAATGAAAAACTGTTTTTT.

This clonotype was detected only a few times. V is TRBV4-2 and J is TRBJ1-4; tentatively, D is TRBD1 (5 bases). Looked up from germline, CDR1 is LGHNA and CDR2 is YNFKEQ. The CDR3 spans 16 residues. V lost 8 bases and J 5 bases, leaving 21 bases between the germline ends. This CDR3 reads CASARGTGTENEKLFF. CDR3 in DNA: TGTGCCAGCGCCCGGGGGACCGGGACGGAGAATGAAAAACTGTTTTTT.

The chain links TRBV27 to TRBJ1-1; TRBD1 aligns across 8 bases. This CDR3 contains 18 residues. Germline loops: CDR1 MNHEY, CDR2 SMNVEV (reference sequence). Unmatched junction bases numbered 14, after V lost 4 bases and J lost 1 base. Here the CDR3 DNA reads TGTGCCAGCAGTTCAGAAAGGGACAGGACCCTGGCGAACACTGAAGCTTTCTTT. Its protein product is CASSSERDRTLANTEAFF.

The chain joins TRBV3-1 to TRBJ2-7, with D tentatively TRBD2 (5 bases). The V and J ends lost 1 base and 2 bases respectively, with 15 bases between them. In germline, CDR1 is LGHDT, CDR2 YNNKEL (reference sequence). This CDR3 is built from 16 residues. CDR3 DNA sequence: TGTGCCAGCAGCCAAGTCTGGGCCCGGGATCCCTACGAGCAGTACTTC. It is translated as CASSQVWARDPYEQYF.

This clonotype is categorized as large. CDR3 DNA: TGCGCCAGCAGCCAAGATTTAAGAGTAGGAAACACCATATATTTT. As protein: CASSQDLRVGNTIYF. V and J are TRBV4-3 and TRBJ1-3, with D unclear. The length of the CDR3 is 15 residues. Germline values: CDR1 LGHNA, CDR2 YSLEER. The V end was cut by 0 bases, the J end by 4 bases, with 10 bases between.

This clonotype counts as medium-sized. The CDR3 reads CSVEQGSEGTQYF. The CDR3 region has the DNA TGCAGCGTGGAACAGGGGTCCGAGGGGACCCAGTACTTC. The gene calls are TRBV29-1 and TRBJ2-5, with 7 bases matching TRBD1. The CDR3 has 13 amino acids. V shed 6 bases and J 7 bases; nucleotides not matched to a gene: 11. Germline CDR1 SQVTM, CDR2 ANQGSEA.

By its share, this clonotype is medium-sized. The CDR3 region has the DNA TGTGCCAGCAGTTACTCGAAAGGGGGGGCTGAAGCTTTCTTT. It encodes CASSYSKGGAEAFF. The V gene is TRBV6-5, the J gene TRBJ1-1; possibly TRBD1 for D (6 bases). V was shortened by 0 bases and J by 6 bases, with 11 bases between the two germline ends. The germline CDR1 and CDR2 sequences are MNHEY and SVGAGI. The CDR3 spans 14 residues.

This clonotype qualifies as medium-sized. The chain recombines TRBV12-5 with TRBJ2-1, with D possibly TRBD1 on 6 matching bases. The CDR3 covers 12 residues. Germline CDR1 and CDR2: LGHNT and FRNRAP. V lost 8 bases and J 7 bases, leaving 12 bases between the germline ends. The CDR3 here is CASCRGWNEQFF. The DNA for the CDR3 is TGTGCTAGTTGCAGGGGCTGGAATGAGCAGTTCTTC.

This clonotype rates as medium-sized. This sequence joins TRBV23-1 and TRBJ2-2; 7 nucleotides agree with TRBD2. TRBV23-1 is identified as an open reading frame with a role that is uncertain. CDR3 length equals 20 residues. V trimming: 5 bases; J trimming: 1 base; junction bases outside the gene matches: 19. CDR3 loop: CASSSTPGLGVNRNTGELFF. CDR3 bases: TGCGCCAGCAGTTCTACCCCCGGACTAGGGGTAAATCGGAACACCGGGGAGCTGTTTTTT.

Judged by abundance, this clonotype is medium-sized (0.01 to 0.1%). V gene TRBV12-3 or TRBV12-4 combines with J gene TRBJ1-3; 9 nucleotides line up with TRBD1. This CDR3 is 20 amino acids long. V was pared by 6 bases and J by 2 bases, with 20 bases of the junction left unmatched. The CDR3 nucleotides are TGTGCCAGCAGCCGATCAACCTCCGGGACAGGGCAGTCGACTGGAAACACCATATATTTT. This sequence encodes CASSRSTSGTGQSTGNTIYF.

This clonotype is labeled as medium-sized (0.01 to 0.1%). The chain has TRBV3-1 and TRBJ2-2; maybe TRBD1 (5 bases). The CDR3 totals 16 residues. Germline CDR1 reads LGHDT; CDR2 reads YNNKEL (reference sequence). V was pared by 4 bases and J by 1 base, with 13 bases between. The CDR3 loop is CASSPLRQGNTGELFF. The CDR3 DNA sequence: TGTGCCAGCAGCCCGCTAAGGCAGGGGAACACCGGGGAGCTGTTTTTT.

In this sample, this clonotype is medium-sized. The J gene is TRBJ2-2, the V gene TRBV12-3 or TRBV12-4; no clear D. Trimming left V 6 bases short and J 7 bases short, with 9 bases between. This CDR3 region has 12 residues. The CDR3 protein is CASRLFSGELFF. CDR3 in DNA: TGTGCCAGCAGGCTGTTTAGCGGGGAGCTGTTTTTT.